One sample yielded the 25 T cell receptor beta chains listed below, sequenced in a study of Graves' ophthalmopathy and Graves' hyperthyroidism. RNA transcripts were the template, and TCR beta CDR3 regions were amplified from them. The workflow started with a first-round RT-PCR run with HTBI primers and then moved on to a second-round multiplex PCR. TCRdb passed the multiplex PCR reads through MiXCR, listing each CDR3 protein once. The top ten clones hold over 8.5% of a sample with 1 million to 1.3 million distinct CDR3 sequences, 35% to 40% of them seen once. The sequenced sample consisted of peripheral blood or thyroid tissue (not recorded which). All receptors derive from an adult man with Graves' hyperthyroidism.

Many counts were recorded for this clonotype. The chain employs TRBV10-3 and TRBJ1-2; weak D call: TRBD1 (6 bases). The CDR3 is 14 amino acids. The germline gives CDR1 ENHRY, CDR2 SYGVKD. With 3 bases removed from V and 2 bases from J, the gap between germline ends came to 10 bases. CDR3 loop: CAISDPGANYGYTF. The CDR3 nucleotides read TGTGCCATCAGTGATCCAGGGGCCAACTATGGCTACACCTTC.

The V call is TRBV20-1, the J call TRBJ2-1; D is unclear. The CDR3 covers 11 residues. Trimming cost V 6 bases and J 4 bases, with 7 bases left between them. The germline V gene has CDR1 DFQATT and CDR2 SNEGSKA (reference sequence). CDR3 region: CSASEYNEQFF. For the CDR3, the DNA is TGCAGTGCCAGTGAATACAATGAGCAGTTCTTC.

V gene TRBV4-1 combines with J gene TRBJ1-1; no clear D gene. Trimming removed 1 base at V and 10 bases at J, with 19 bases between. CDR3 length: 15 residues. Germline V gives CDR1 MGHRA, CDR2 YSYEKL. CDR3 region: CASSQVYGVEFRAFF. The CDR3 DNA follows: TGCGCCAGCAGCCAAGTGTATGGGGTGGAGTTTCGAGCTTTCTTT.

A few counts support this clonotype. The genes are TRBV19 and TRBJ1-1, with TRBD1 matching over 9 bases. The CDR3 runs 17 residues. The junction had 8 bases not matched to a gene; V was cut back by 1 base and J by 2 bases. From germline, CDR1 is LNHDA and CDR2 SQIVND (reference sequence). CDR3 protein: CASSIVDRGGGNTEAFF. The CDR3 DNA follows: TGTGCCAGTAGTATAGTGGACAGGGGAGGAGGAAACACTGAAGCTTTCTTT.

This chain links TRBV11-2 with TRBJ1-1; 10 bases map to TRBD1. J lost 5 bases, V lost 3 bases, and 6 bases had no gene match. The CDR3 spans 15 residues. Germline V gene data show CDR1 as SGHAT and CDR2 as FQNNGV. CDR3 region: CASSLRQGAWTEAFF. The CDR3 DNA reads TGTGCCAGCAGCTTGAGACAGGGGGCTTGGACTGAAGCTTTCTTT.

This clonotype was counted ten times or more. The rearrangement joins TRBV20-1 to TRBJ2-5; D may correspond to TRBD1 or TRBD2 (5 bases each). This CDR3 spans 12 amino acids. V lost 2 bases and J 5 bases, leaving 9 bases between the germline ends. Germline V lookup: CDR1 DFQATT, CDR2 SNEGSKA (reference sequence). CDR3 sequence reads: CSARLGVETQYF. The CDR3 nucleotides read TGCAGTGCTAGACTGGGGGTTGAGACCCAGTACTTC.

This clonotype was recorded a few times. CDR3 coding DNA: TGTGCCAGCAGCGCCCTTCTCTCCTATGGCTACACCTTC. This gives the protein CASSALLSYGYTF. The chain couples TRBV7-9 to TRBJ1-2; no clear D gene. Looked up from germline, CDR1 is SEHNR and CDR2 is FQNEAQ (reference sequence). Trimming took off 5 bases at V and 4 bases at J, with 11 bases between the two ends. CDR3 length: 13 amino acids.

Worth noting for this clonotype: A much larger clone lies a single base off, so this may be a read error. The chain links TRBV5-6 to TRBJ2-5, with TRBD2 matching 11 bases. The CDR3 covers 16 residues. V trimming: 1 base; J trimming: 6 bases; junction bases outside the gene matches: 8. The germline CDR1 and CDR2 sequences are SGHDT and YYEEEE. CDR3 DNA sequence: TGTGCCAGCAGCTTGCGGGCTAGCGGGAGGACAAAGACCCAGTACTTC. The encoded protein is CASSLRASGRTKTQYF.

The chain combines TRBV25-1 with TRBJ2-6, with D uncertain. The CDR3 is 15 residues long. V was trimmed by 9 bases and J by 0 bases, leaving 12 bases between them. The germline CDR1 and CDR2 sequences are MGHDK and SYGVNS. CDR3 loop: CASTKDFSGANVLTF. The DNA for the CDR3 is TGTGCCAGTACTAAGGATTTCTCTGGGGCCAACGTCCTGACTTTC.

The chain joins TRBV29-1 to TRBJ2-2; either TRBD1 or TRBD2 may supply D (6 bases each). Trimming cost V 4 bases and J 2 bases, with 17 bases left between them. The CDR3 sequence is 16 residues long. CDR1 SQVTM and CDR2 ANQGSEA come from the germline V gene. CDR3 loop: CSVGVAGQPNTGELFF. Written as DNA, the CDR3 is TGCAGCGTTGGGGTCGCGGGACAACCTAACACCGGGGAGCTGTTTTTT.

This clonotype turned up a few times. The chain is built from TRBV7-2 and TRBJ2-7, with TRBD2 matching 8 bases. This CDR3 is 18 amino acids long. With V trimmed by 5 bases and J by 5 bases, 20 bases remained unmatched. CDR1 is SGHTA and CDR2 is FQGNSA in the germline V gene. The CDR3 spells CASSHPVVGGAGVNEQYF. The CDR3 nucleotides are TGTGCCAGCAGCCATCCGGTTGTCGGGGGGGCCGGGGTAAACGAGCAGTACTTC. Drawing the rest from reference TRBV7-2 and TRBJ2-7, the complete variable domain is GAGVSQSPSNKVTEKGKDVELRCDPISGHTALYWYRQSLGQGLEFLIYFQGNSAPDKSGLPSDRFSAERTGGSVSTLTIQRTQQEDSAVYLCASSHPVVGGAGVNEQYFGPGTRLTVT.

This clonotype was seen repeatedly, ten times or more. This rearrangement joins TRBV14 to TRBJ1-2; perhaps TRBD1 as D (6 bases). The germline CDR1 and CDR2 sequences are SGHDN and FVKESK. The V and J ends lost 1 base and 4 bases respectively, with 13 bases between them. The CDR3 is 15 amino acids. CDR3 sequence (DNA): TGTGCCAGCAGCCAAGTGGGGGGCGCGGTCTATGGCTACACCTTC. Its protein is CASSQVGGAVYGYTF.

This clonotype has a count of ten or more. The rearrangement uses TRBV10-1 and TRBJ2-7; either TRBD1 or TRBD2 may supply D (6 bases each). The CDR3 consists of 19 residues. Per germline, CDR1 WNHNN and CDR2 SYGVQD (reference sequence). V was pared by 7 bases and J by 0 bases, with 28 bases between. CDR3 coding DNA: TGCGCCAGCACTAAAGAGGGGACACTAGCTTGGTGGAGCTCCTACGAGCAGTACTTC. Its translation: CASTKEGTLAWWSSYEQYF.

This clonotype was observed many times. This sequence joins TRBV14 and TRBJ1-1; TRBD1 might be the D (6 bases). Germline assignment: CDR1 SGHDN and CDR2 FVKESK. V was shortened by 7 bases and J by 1 base, with 13 bases between the two germline ends. This CDR3 spans 14 amino acids. This CDR3 is CASTRTAANTEAFF. The CDR3 DNA reads TGTGCCAGCACTCGGACAGCTGCGAACACTGAAGCTTTCTTT.

Many counts were recorded for this clonotype. This sequence joins TRBV10-3 and TRBJ1-2; unclear D gene. V lost 0 bases to trimming and J lost 0 bases, with 11 bases between them. Germline-derived CDR1 and CDR2 are ENHRY and SYGVKD. The length of the CDR3 is 16 residues. CDR3 nucleotides: TGTGCCATCAGTGAGTCCCCTAGACCTTCTAACTATGGCTACACCTTC. This codes for CAISESPRPSNYGYTF.

The V and J genes are TRBV14 and TRBJ2-7; either TRBD1 or TRBD2 may fit D (5 bases each). Germline V gene sequence: CDR1 SGHDN, CDR2 FVKESK. CDR3 length: 15 residues. V was clipped by 3 bases and J by 2 bases, with 14 bases between them. The CDR3, as DNA: TGTGCCAGCAGCCAGGGACGTCGGCTGACCTACGAGCAGTACTTC. It yields the protein CASSQGRRLTYEQYF.

This clonotype was observed at least ten times. The rearrangement joins TRBV20-1 to TRBJ1-1; 9 positions agree with TRBD1. Germline CDR1 reads DFQATT; CDR2 reads SNEGSKA (reference sequence). V trimming: 5 bases; J trimming: 0 bases; junction bases outside the gene matches: 7. This CDR3 is 15 amino acids long. The CDR3 DNA reads TGCAGTGCTCCGGACAGGGGTTCCCTGAACACTGAAGCTTTCTTT. Translating it yields CSAPDRGSLNTEAFF.

The J gene is TRBJ2-7, the V gene TRBV7-2; D call uncertain. V was cut by 3 bases and J by 5 bases, with 5 bases left in between. The germline CDR1 and CDR2 sequences are SGHTA and FQGNSA. The CDR3 totals 11 residues. The CDR3 loop is CASSFPNEQYF. CDR3 in DNA: TGTGCCAGCAGCTTCCCGAACGAGCAGTACTTC.

This clonotype was seen at least ten times. The gene calls are TRBV7-9 and TRBJ1-6; a weak D match, TRBD1 (5 bases). CDR3 size: 18 residues. CDR1 is SEHNR and CDR2 is FQNEAQ in the germline V gene (reference sequence). V lost 5 bases, J lost 0 bases, and 17 bases lay in between. The CDR3 DNA sequence: TGTGCCAGCAGCCCGAGGGCTGGGGGGAGCTCCTATAATTCACCCCTCCACTTT. Encoded protein: CASSPRAGGSSYNSPLHF.

This clonotype was found many times. The V gene is TRBV19, the J gene TRBJ1-1; tentatively, D is TRBD1 (5 bases). Germline V CDR1 and CDR2: LNHDA, SQIVND (reference sequence). CDR3 length: 11 amino acids. The germline V and J ends were trimmed by 7 bases and 10 bases, with 13 bases remaining between them. The CDR3 reads CASTFGDGAFF. The CDR3 nucleotides are TGTGCCAGTACATTCGGGGACGGAGCTTTCTTT.

This clonotype appeared a few times. The rearrangement links TRBV29-1 to TRBJ2-5, with D possibly TRBD2 on 5 matching bases. Germline lookup yields CDR1 SQVTM and CDR2 ANQGSEA. With 6 bases removed from V and 9 bases from J, the gap between germline ends came to 23 bases. The CDR3 runs 14 residues. This CDR3 reads CSVRTDSGNQPQYF. The CDR3 bases are TGCAGCGTACGGACGGACTCGGGCAATCAGCCCCAGTACTTC. The full variable domain, with the rest looked up from reference TRBV29-1 and TRBJ2-5, is SAVISQKPSRDICQRGTSLTIQCQVDSQVTMMFWYRQQPGQSLTLIATANQGSEATYESGFVIDKFPISRPNLTFSTLTVSNMSPEDSSIYLCSVRTDSGNQPQYFGPGTRLLVL.

The CDR3 loop is CASSIGTLYTDTQYF. Written as DNA, the CDR3 is TGTGCCAGTAGTATAGGGACTCTTTACACAGATACGCAGTATTTT. The V and J genes are TRBV19 and TRBJ2-3, with D possibly matching TRBD2 (5 bases). The V end lost 1 base, the J end lost 2 bases, and 10 bases lay between the germline ends. Germline CDR1 and CDR2: LNHDA and SQIVND (reference sequence). The CDR3 runs to 15 residues.

This clonotype has at least ten counts. The chain couples TRBV5-1 to TRBJ2-7; TRBD1 matches at 7 bases. The CDR3 is 15 residues long. The trim removed 3 bases at V and 3 bases at J, leaving 9 bases unmatched. The germline V gene encodes CDR1 SGHRS and CDR2 YFSETQ. CDR3 coding DNA: TGCGCCAGCAGCTCCCGACTCTGGGACAGCTACGAGCAGTACTTC. This gives the protein CASSSRLWDSYEQYF.

In this sample, this clonotype turned up many times. The CDR3 nucleotides are TGTGCCAGCAGCTACATGACAGGGGACGAGACCCAGTACTTC. It translates to CASSYMTGDETQYF. The chain employs TRBV5-5 and TRBJ2-5, with TRBD1 matching 8 bases. Trimming at V came to 3 bases and at J to 5 bases, leaving 6 bases not matched to a gene. CDR3 length equals 14 residues. Germline V gene sequence: CDR1 SGHKS, CDR2 YYEKEE (reference sequence).

The V call is TRBV7-9, the J call TRBJ1-5; D not resolved. V was trimmed by 7 bases and J by 4 bases, leaving 14 bases between them. CDR3 length equals 14 residues. CDR1 is SEHNR and CDR2 is FQNEAQ in the germline V gene (reference sequence). In DNA, the CDR3 is TGTGCCAGCACCCCTTGGAGTGTTAATCAGCCCCAGCATTTT. Its protein is CASTPWSVNQPQHF.